Included here is one T cell receptor beta chain sequence, with context. In the same sample, other DNA sequences code for this CDR3. V was pared by 0 bases and J by 1 base, with 3 bases between. This CDR3 has 13 amino acids. Germline CDR1 is SGHRS and CDR2 is YFSETQ. This sample is part of a study of T cell responses to AZD1222 COVID-19 vaccine. This table comes from immunoSEQ multiplex PCR, and its TCRdb copy is limited to in-frame clones, with some not included. The sample yields around 140,000 clones, of which the top ten take up 2% to 2.5%. J is TRBJ2-3 and V is TRBV5-1; D is unclear. Sequenced sample: peripheral blood. The receptor comes from an adult in good health. CDR3 coding DNA: TGCGCCAGCAGCTTGGGAGGCACAGATACGCAGTATTTT. It translates to CASSLGGTDTQYF.